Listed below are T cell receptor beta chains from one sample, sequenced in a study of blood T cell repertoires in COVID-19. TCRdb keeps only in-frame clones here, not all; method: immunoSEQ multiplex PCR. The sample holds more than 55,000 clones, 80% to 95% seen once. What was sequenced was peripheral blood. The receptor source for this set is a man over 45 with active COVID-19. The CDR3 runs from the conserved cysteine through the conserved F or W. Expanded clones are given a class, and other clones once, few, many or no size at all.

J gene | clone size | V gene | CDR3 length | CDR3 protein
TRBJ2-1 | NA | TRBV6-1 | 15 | CASSEYGRDYNEQFF
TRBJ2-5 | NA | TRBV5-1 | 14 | CASSPGPAGETQYF
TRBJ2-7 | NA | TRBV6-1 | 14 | CASSEVADRGEQYF
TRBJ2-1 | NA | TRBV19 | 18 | CASSIGTSGLSSYNEQFF
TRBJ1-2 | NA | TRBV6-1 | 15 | CASTLSTAPNYGYTF
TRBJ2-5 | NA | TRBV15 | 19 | CATSRDREGLAGVWETQYF
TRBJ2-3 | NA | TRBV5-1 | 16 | CASSVGGTSLGDTQYF
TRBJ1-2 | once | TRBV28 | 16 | CASSPYPTGNNYGYTF
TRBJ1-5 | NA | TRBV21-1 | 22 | CASSKSPHFLGREAGSNQPQHF
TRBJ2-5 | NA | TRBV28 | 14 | CASTVQGAWETQYF
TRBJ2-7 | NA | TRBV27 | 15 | CASSPTGQGGHEQYF
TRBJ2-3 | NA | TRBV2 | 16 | CASNNGGTFSTDTQYF
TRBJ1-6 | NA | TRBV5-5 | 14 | CASSPGQKNSPLHF
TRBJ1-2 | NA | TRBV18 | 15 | CASSSSTQGNYGYTF
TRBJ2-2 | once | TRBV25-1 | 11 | CASRYSGELFF
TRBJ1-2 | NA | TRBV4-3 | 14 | CASMRQGANYGYTF
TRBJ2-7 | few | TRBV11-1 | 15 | CASSPLAGGPREQYF
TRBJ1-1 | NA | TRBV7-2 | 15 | CASRQTHRGATEAFF
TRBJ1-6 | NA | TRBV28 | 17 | CASSLGGTGTGNSPLHF
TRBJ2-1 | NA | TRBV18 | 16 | CASSPRGTGEYNEQFF
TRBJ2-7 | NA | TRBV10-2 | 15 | CASSELRDRAAEQYF
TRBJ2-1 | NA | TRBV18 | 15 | CASSPSGGVGHEQFF
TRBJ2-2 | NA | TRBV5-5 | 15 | CASSQDSANTGELFF
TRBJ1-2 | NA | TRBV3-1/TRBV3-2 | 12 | CASSPRQGGYTF
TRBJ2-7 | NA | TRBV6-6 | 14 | CASRPGLAGVAQYF
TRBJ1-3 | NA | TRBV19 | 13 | CASRGPSGNTIYF
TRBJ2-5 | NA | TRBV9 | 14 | CASNPAGDQETQYF
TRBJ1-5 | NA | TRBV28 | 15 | CASSLMGQGAQPQHF
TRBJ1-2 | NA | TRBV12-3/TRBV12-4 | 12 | CASSQGNYGYTF
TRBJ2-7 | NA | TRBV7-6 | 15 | CASSPVPEGVGEQYF
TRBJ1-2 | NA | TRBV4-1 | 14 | CASSQVTESYGYTF
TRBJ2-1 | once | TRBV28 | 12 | CASTTGVQEQFF
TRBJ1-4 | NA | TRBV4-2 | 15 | CASSQEGTGGIKLFF
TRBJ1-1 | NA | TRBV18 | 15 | CASSPGAGWNTEAFF
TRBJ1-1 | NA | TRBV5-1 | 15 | CASSSLPDSNTEAFF
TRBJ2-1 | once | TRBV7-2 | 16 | CASSFGTSGINNEQFF
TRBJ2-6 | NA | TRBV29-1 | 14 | CSVGLRSGANVLTF
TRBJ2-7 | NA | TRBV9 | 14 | CASSPRVHVYEQYF
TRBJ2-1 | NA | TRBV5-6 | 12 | CASSSSANEQFF
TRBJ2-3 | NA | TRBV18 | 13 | CASSPPGSGTQYF